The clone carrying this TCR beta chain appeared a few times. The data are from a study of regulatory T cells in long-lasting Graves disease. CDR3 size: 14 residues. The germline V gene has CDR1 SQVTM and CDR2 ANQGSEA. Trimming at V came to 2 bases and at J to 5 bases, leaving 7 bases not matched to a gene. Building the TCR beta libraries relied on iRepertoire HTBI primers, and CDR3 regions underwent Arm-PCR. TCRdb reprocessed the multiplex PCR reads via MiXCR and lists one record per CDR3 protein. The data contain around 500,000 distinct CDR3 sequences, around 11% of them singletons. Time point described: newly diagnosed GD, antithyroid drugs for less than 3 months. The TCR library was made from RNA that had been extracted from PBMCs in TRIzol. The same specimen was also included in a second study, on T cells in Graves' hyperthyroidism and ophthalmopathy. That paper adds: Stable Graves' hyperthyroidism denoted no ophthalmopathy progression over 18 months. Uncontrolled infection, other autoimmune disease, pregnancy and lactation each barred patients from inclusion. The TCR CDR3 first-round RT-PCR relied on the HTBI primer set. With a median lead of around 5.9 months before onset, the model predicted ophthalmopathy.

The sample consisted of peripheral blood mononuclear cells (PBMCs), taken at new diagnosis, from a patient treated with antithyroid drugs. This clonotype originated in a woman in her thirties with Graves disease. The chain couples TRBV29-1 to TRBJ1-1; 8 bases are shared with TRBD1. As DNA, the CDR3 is TGCAGCGTTGAAACGACAGGGGATGGAACTGAAGCTTTCTTT. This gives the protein CSVETTGDGTEAFF.